These 24 T cell receptor beta chains originate from one sample sequenced in a study of control samples from healthy donors and cancer patients (dated by TCRdb to the early 2020s). Receptor amplification or capture employed the immunoSEQ multiplex PCR assay. TCRdb retrieved this table from immuneACCESS and kept in-frame rearrangements only. Not all clones are present; in checked studies, unresolved V genes account for under half, and no reason is known for the remainder. The sample includes 230,000 or so clones, with over 90% observed a single time. Of the sample, about 1.6% is held by the ten largest clones. Sequencing used blood. The receptors stem from a man aged 50 or older in good health.

The rearrangement links TRBV15 to TRBJ2-1, with D maybe TRBD2 (5 bases). The CDR3 covers 14 residues. Trimming took off 2 bases at V and 9 bases at J, with 14 bases between the two ends. The germline V gene has CDR1 LNHNV and CDR2 YYDKDF (reference sequence). The CDR3 loop is CATSRSGMVAEQFF. Here the CDR3 DNA reads TGTGCCACCAGCAGATCGGGAATGGTTGCTGAGCAGTTCTTC.

The J gene is TRBJ2-5, the V gene TRBV4-2; possibly TRBD1 for D (7 bases). V lost 5 bases and J 2 bases, leaving 15 bases between the germline ends. Germline values: CDR1 LGHNA, CDR2 YNFKEQ. This CDR3 has 15 amino acids. The CDR3, as DNA: TGTGCCAGCAGCGAAAAACAGGGGAGGCAAGAGACCCAGTACTTC. This sequence encodes CASSEKQGRQETQYF.

The V call is TRBV24-1, the J call TRBJ1-5, with TRBD1 matching over 9 bases. CDR3 size: 14 residues. Losses at the gene ends were 9 bases for V and 9 bases for J; bases not matched to a gene: 11. Germline-derived CDR1 and CDR2 are KGHDR and SFDVKD. CDR3 in DNA: TGTGCCACCTCGCCGGGACAGGGTTTTGGGCCCCAGCATTTT. Its translation: CATSPGQGFGPQHF.

The J gene is TRBJ2-1, the V gene TRBV7-9; D is ambiguous. The germline V gene has CDR1 SEHNR and CDR2 FQNEAQ (reference sequence). This CDR3 contains 12 residues. Trimming removed 2 bases at V and 8 bases at J, with 7 bases between. CDR3 in amino acids: CASSLREHEQFF. For the CDR3, the DNA is TGTGCCAGCAGCTTAAGGGAACATGAGCAGTTCTTC.

This chain joins TRBV6-5 and TRBJ1-3; D is unclear. The germline CDR1 and CDR2 sequences are MNHEY and SVGAGI. V shed 8 bases and J shed 4 bases, with 9 bases lying between them. CDR3 length: 12 residues. CDR3 bases: TGTGCCAGCTTCGATAGAGGAAACACCATATATTTT. Its protein is CASFDRGNTIYF.

The gene calls are TRBV5-1 and TRBJ2-7, with a weak D call TRBD1 (6 bases). Germline assignment: CDR1 SGHRS and CDR2 YFSETQ. V lost 0 bases, J lost 2 bases, and 18 bases lay in between. CDR3 size: 17 residues. The CDR3 DNA is TGCGCCAGCAGCTTGGTACAGGGAAACTCCAAAACCTACGAGCAGTACTTC. Encoded protein: CASSLVQGNSKTYEQYF.

V gene TRBV19 combines with J gene TRBJ1-3, with 7 positions matching TRBD1. The V segment lost 4 bases and the J segment 0 bases; nucleotides outside the gene matches: 6. The CDR3 has 16 residues. Germline V gene lookup returns CDR1 LNHDA and CDR2 SQIVND (reference sequence). CDR3 amino acids: CASSSDRAYSGNTIYF. The CDR3 region has the DNA TGTGCCAGTAGTAGCGACAGGGCGTACTCTGGAAACACCATATATTTT.

The gene calls are TRBV7-2 and TRBJ2-3, with D possibly TRBD1 on 5 matching bases. The V gene lost 2 bases and the J gene lost 3 bases, with 6 bases spanning the gap. The germline V gene has CDR1 SGHTA and CDR2 FQGNSA. The CDR3 spans 13 residues. CDR3 nucleotides: TGTGCCAGCAGCTTATGGACAACAGATACGCAGTATTTT. Protein product: CASSLWTTDTQYF.

V gene TRBV7-2 combines with J gene TRBJ1-6, with D unresolved. This CDR3 comprises 14 residues. Germline V gene lookup returns CDR1 SGHTA and CDR2 FQGNSA. V was shortened by 1 base and J by 7 bases, with 8 bases between the two germline ends. For the CDR3, the DNA is TGTGCCAGCAGCTTAGAGGGCATGAATTCACCCCTCCACTTT. Amino acid sequence: CASSLEGMNSPLHF.

The chain combines TRBV7-2 with TRBJ2-1; D is undetermined. The CDR3 runs 15 residues. In germline, CDR1 is SGHTA, CDR2 FQGNSA. V was shortened by 1 base and J by 7 bases, with 14 bases between the two germline ends. The CDR3 DNA follows: TGTGCCAGCAGCTTAGGTCTCACTCCCGGGAATGAGCAGTTCTTC. Translation: CASSLGLTPGNEQFF.

The chain combines TRBV2 with TRBJ2-1; D is ambiguous. Germline V gene sequence: CDR1 SNHLY, CDR2 FYNNEI. CDR3 length equals 13 residues. V was cut by 0 bases and J by 13 bases, with 13 bases left in between. CDR3 loop: CASSEAMGVIQFF. DNA for the CDR3: TGTGCCAGCAGTGAAGCAATGGGTGTAATACAGTTCTTC.

The chain uses TRBV27 and TRBJ2-1; 9 bases line up with TRBD1. The V gene end was trimmed by 5 bases and the J gene end by 6 bases; junction bases not matched to a gene: 5. Germline assignment: CDR1 MNHEY and CDR2 SMNVEV (reference sequence). The CDR3 covers 14 residues. Written as DNA, the CDR3 is TGTGCCAGCAGTACGCGGACAGGGGCCAATGAGCAGTTCTTC. Protein sequence: CASSTRTGANEQFF.

This sequence joins TRBV10-3 and TRBJ1-2, with 7 bases aligning to TRBD1. Trimming removed 11 bases from V and 0 bases from J; junction bases left unmatched: 12. CDR1 is ENHRY and CDR2 is SYGVKD in the germline V gene. The CDR3 contains 15 residues. CDR3 protein: CASTTQGTTNYGYTF. In nucleotides, the CDR3 is TGTGCCTCCACAACACAGGGGACCACTAACTATGGCTACACCTTC.

V gene TRBV5-1 combines with J gene TRBJ1-1; 7 bases are shared with TRBD1. The CDR3 is made up of 15 amino acids. Germline V lookup: CDR1 SGHRS, CDR2 YFSETQ. V gave up 1 base and J gave up 0 bases; unmatched junction bases: 3. CDR3 sequence reads: CASSLWGQMNTEAFF. The CDR3 DNA is TGCGCCAGCAGCTTGTGGGGACAGATGAACACTGAAGCTTTCTTT.

The genes are TRBV5-5 and TRBJ2-7; TRBD1 matches 7 bases. J was trimmed by 5 bases and V by 0 bases; bases with no gene match: 5. The CDR3 sequence is 14 residues long. CDR1 and CDR2 from the germline V gene are SGHKS and YYEKEE (reference sequence). The CDR3 protein is CASSLGQGNHEQYV. CDR3 sequence (DNA): TGTGCCAGCAGCTTGGGACAGGGTAATCACGAGCAGTACGTC.

The rearrangement uses TRBV19 and TRBJ1-4; D not resolved. Trimming took 5 bases from V and 7 from J, leaving 11 bases between them. The CDR3 is 13 amino acids. The germline V gene has CDR1 LNHDA and CDR2 SQIVND (reference sequence). CDR3 region: CASSGLTGEKLFF. The CDR3 DNA is TGTGCCAGTAGTGGCCTGACTGGTGAAAAACTGTTTTTT. The variable domain in full, with the rest retrieved from reference TRBV19 and TRBJ1-4, is DGGITQSPKYLFRKEGQNVTLSCEQNLNHDAMYWYRQDPGQGLRLIYYSQIVNDFQKGDIAEGYSVSREKKESFPLTVTSAQKNPTAFYLCASSGLTGEKLFFGSGTQLSVL.

The rearrangement links TRBV9 to TRBJ1-1; D is unresolved. The V end lost 2 bases, the J end lost 0 bases, and 17 bases lay between the germline ends. The V gene's germline CDR1 is SGDLS and CDR2 YYNGEE. CDR3 length equals 17 residues. CDR3: CASSVDVRGAMNTEAFF. The CDR3 nucleotides are TGTGCCAGCAGCGTCGACGTTCGGGGAGCGATGAACACTGAAGCTTTCTTT.

The V gene is TRBV5-8, the J gene TRBJ2-2; unclear D gene. This CDR3 contains 14 residues. CDR1 is SGHTS, CDR2 YDEGEE, per germline. V was cut by 4 bases and J by 7 bases, with 14 bases left in between. CDR3 protein: CASSTRTPGGELFF. The CDR3 nucleotides read TGTGCCAGCAGCACCCGGACCCCCGGCGGGGAGCTGTTTTTT.

This chain connects TRBV5-1 to TRBJ2-6; D may be TRBD1 or TRBD2 (5 bases each). The CDR3 runs to 17 residues. Trimming pared 5 bases from V and 0 bases from J, leaving 15 bases between. The V gene's germline CDR1 is SGHRS and CDR2 YFSETQ. This CDR3 is CASSFEGRSSGANVLTF. The CDR3 DNA is TGCGCCAGCAGTTTCGAGGGACGTAGCTCTGGGGCCAACGTCCTGACTTTC.

Here the CDR3 reads CASSGTVPYGYTF. CDR3 DNA sequence: TGTGCTTCGTCCGGGACAGTTCCCTATGGCTACACCTTC. V gene TRBV27 combines with J gene TRBJ1-2, with 7 bases matching TRBD1. The CDR3 spans 13 residues. Germline V CDR1 and CDR2: MNHEY, SMNVEV (reference sequence).

The V call is TRBV30, the J call TRBJ1-3; 7 bases map to TRBD1. The CDR3 spans 12 residues. With 7 bases clipped from V and 2 bases from J, the junction kept 2 bases outside the gene matches. Germline-derived CDR1 and CDR2 are GTSNPN and SVGIG (reference sequence). The CDR3 bases are TGTGCCTCGCAGGGGGCTGGAAACACCATATATTTT. Its translation is CASQGAGNTIYF. The variable domain in full, with the rest retrieved from reference TRBV30 and TRBJ1-3, is SQTIHQWPATLVQPVGSPLSLECTVEGTSNPNLYWYRQAAGRGLQLLFYSVGIGQISSEVPQNLSASRPQDRQFILSSKKLLLSDSGFYLCASQGAGNTIYFGEGSWLTVV.

The chain is built from TRBV6-5 and TRBJ1-6; no clear D. This CDR3 has 15 amino acids. Per germline, CDR1 MNHEY and CDR2 SVGAGI. The germline V and J ends were trimmed by 7 bases and 0 bases, with 10 bases remaining between them. CDR3 in amino acids: CASIARSSYNSPLHF. The DNA for the CDR3 is TGTGCCAGCATAGCCAGGAGCTCCTATAATTCACCCCTCCACTTT.

As concerns this clone: Mismatch with germline at one junction end may stem from a read error. This chain links TRBV6-1 with TRBJ2-5; TRBD1 agrees at 8 bases. The germline V gene has CDR1 MNHNS and CDR2 SASEGT. The CDR3 has 17 amino acids. CDR3 protein: CASSEYLAGGGQGTQYF. The CDR3 DNA reads TGTGCCAGCAGTGAATATTTGGCAGGGGGCGGCCAAGGGACCCAGTACTTC.

This clone was seen just once. The chain combines TRBV6-6 with TRBJ1-1; maybe TRBD1 (5 bases). The CDR3 is 15 residues long. Between the trimmed V and J ends, which lost 2 bases and 1 base, there was a span of 11 bases. Per germline, CDR1 MNHNY and CDR2 SVGAGI (reference sequence). CDR3 residues: CASSYGGRANTEAFF. CDR3 nucleotide sequence: TGTGCCAGCAGTTACGGCGGCAGGGCGAACACTGAAGCTTTCTTT.